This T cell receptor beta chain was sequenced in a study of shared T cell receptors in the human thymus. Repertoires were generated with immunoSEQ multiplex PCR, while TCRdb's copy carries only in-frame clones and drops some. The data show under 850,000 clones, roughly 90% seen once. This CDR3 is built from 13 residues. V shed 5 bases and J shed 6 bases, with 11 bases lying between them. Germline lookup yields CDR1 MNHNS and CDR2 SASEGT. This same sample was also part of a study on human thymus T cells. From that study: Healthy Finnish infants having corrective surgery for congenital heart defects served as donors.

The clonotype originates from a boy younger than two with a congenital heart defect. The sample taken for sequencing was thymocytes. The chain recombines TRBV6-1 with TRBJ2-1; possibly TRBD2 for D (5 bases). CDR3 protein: CASSQPTSNEQFF. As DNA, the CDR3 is TGTGCCAGCAGTCAACCCACTAGCAATGAGCAGTTCTTC.